The clone carrying this T cell receptor beta chain was found many times. Its cognate antigen is unknown. This entry is derived from a study of early T cells in non-severe SARS-CoV-2 infection. Study details: It was bulk RNA from unsorted whole blood that was sequenced, and the chains were unpaired.

Points from the study as a whole: Anti-spike CD8 responses were favored by VDJdb matching, which missed private and CD4 specificities.

The V gene end was trimmed by 0 bases and the J gene end by 6 bases; junction bases not matched to a gene: 3. The CDR3 length is 14 residues. Germline V gives CDR1 LGHNA, CDR2 YNFKEQ. Unique molecular identifiers tagged individual cDNA molecules. TCRdb processed the 5' RACE reads anew with MiXCR; each CDR3 protein has one entry. The repertoire includes approximately 71,000 distinct CDR3 sequences, 11% of them detected once, and 6.4% sits in the top ten. The clonotype originates from an adult who was a healthcare worker with PCR-confirmed SARS-CoV-2 infection or an uninfected control (not recorded which). The genes are TRBV4-2 and TRBJ2-3, with TRBD1 identical over 7 bases. Sample: whole blood. The CDR3 sequence is CASSQDTGVDTQYF. The CDR3 DNA sequence: TGTGCCAGCAGCCAAGATACAGGGGTGGATACGCAGTATTTT.